A selection of T cell receptor beta chains follows, all from one sample in a study of blood T cells in healthy people across ages. One entry per CDR3 protein, called by TCRdb with MiXCR from the 5' RACE reads. The data contain 1,100,000 or so distinct CDR3 sequences, more than 40% of them singletons. The sequenced sample consisted of blood. These TCRs come from a woman aged 55-70 years in good health. Both conserved end residues are part of each CDR3. D genes are given only for firm matches. Where a row states a size, it is once, few, many or the class of an expanded clone; other rows omit it.

clone_size d_call cdr3_length j_call v_call cdr3_aa cdr3_nt
NA TRBD1 16 TRBJ2-7 TRBV6-6 CASSYSTTGDTYEQYF TGTGCCAGCAGTTACTCCACGACAGGGGACACCTACGAGCAGTACTTC
NA TRBD1 17 TRBJ2-3 TRBV27 CASSPLTTGYRIDTQYF TGTGCCAGCAGTCCGCTCACGACAGGGTATAGGATAGATACGCAGTATTTT
NA NA 16 TRBJ2-3 TRBV6-2/TRBV6-3 CATYDSWRGSTDTQYF TGTGCCACCTACGACTCCTGGCGTGGGAGTACAGATACGCAGTATTTT
few TRBD2 16 TRBJ2-7 TRBV2 CASLPGETSGKYEQYF TGTGCCAGCCTCCCGGGCGAGACTAGCGGGAAGTACGAGCAGTACTTC
few NA 14 TRBJ2-4 TRBV6-2/TRBV6-3 CASSDSGAKNIQYF TGTGCCAGCAGTGACTCAGGCGCCAAAAACATTCAGTACTTC
NA NA 14 TRBJ1-2 TRBV3-1 CASSQDMVGYGYTF TGTGCCAGCAGCCAAGATATGGTCGGCTATGGCTACACCTTC
NA NA 13 TRBJ2-5 TRBV5-1 CASSTRTLETQYF TGCGCCAGCAGCACTAGGACTCTGGAGACCCAGTACTTC
NA NA 15 TRBJ1-2 TRBV7-2 CASSLVLRSNYGYTF TGTGCCAGCAGCTTAGTTTTGCGGTCTAACTATGGCTACACCTTC
NA TRBD1 12 TRBJ2-7 TRBV20-1 CSARTGINEQYF TGCAGTGCCAGGACAGGGATAAACGAGCAGTACTTC
NA TRBD2 13 TRBJ2-3 TRBV28 CASLSGGLDTQYF TGTGCCAGCCTTAGCGGGGGGCTAGATACGCAGTATTTT
NA NA 14 TRBJ2-3 TRBV5-1 CASSIGMSTDTQYF TGCGCCAGCAGCATTGGGATGTCCACAGATACGCAGTATTTT
few TRBD1 14 TRBJ2-7 TRBV6-1 CASNIGQGIYEQYF TGTGCCAGCAATATAGGACAGGGGATTTACGAGCAGTACTTC
once TRBD1 16 TRBJ2-5 TRBV28 CASRLGTGGDGETQYF TGTGCCAGCAGACTAGGGACAGGGGGCGACGGGGAGACCCAGTACTTC
NA NA 13 TRBJ2-1 TRBV27 CASSLDKWDEQFF TGTGCCAGCAGTCTAGACAAATGGGATGAGCAGTTCTTC
NA TRBD2 15 TRBJ2-7 TRBV15 CATSRAASGTYEQYF TGTGCCACCAGCAGAGCGGCTAGCGGCACCTACGAGCAGTACTTC
few TRBD2 15 TRBJ2-1 TRBV5-6 CASSSGTSGTNEQFF TGTGCCAGCAGCTCCGGGACTAGCGGGACGAATGAGCAGTTCTTC
NA NA 17 TRBJ2-1 TRBV7-2 CASSLSALGLRHNEQFF TGTGCCAGCAGCTTGTCAGCACTGGGCCTGAGGCACAATGAGCAGTTCTTC
few NA 15 TRBJ2-7 TRBV11-1 CASSLEDNRVSEQYF TGTGCCAGCAGCTTAGAAGATAACAGGGTCTCCGAGCAGTACTTC
few NA 17 TRBJ2-7 TRBV25-1 CASSVPVSGASYNEQYF TGTGCCAGCAGTGTCCCGGTTAGCGGAGCCTCCTACAATGAGCAGTACTTC
few TRBD2 15 TRBJ2-1 TRBV20-1 CSASMASGRVHEQFF TGTAGTGCTAGTATGGCCAGCGGGAGAGTCCATGAGCAGTTCTTC
NA TRBD1 14 TRBJ2-7 TRBV27 CASSIGDSRYEQYF TGTGCCAGCAGCATTGGGGACAGCCGCTACGAGCAGTACTTC
NA NA 15 TRBJ1-1 TRBV5-1 CASSSQGGERTEAFF TGCGCCAGCAGCTCGCAGGGAGGTGAACGAACTGAAGCTTTCTTT
NA NA 14 TRBJ2-3 TRBV19 CASSIRGRQARQYF TGTGCCAGTAGTATACGGGGGCGGCAGGCCCGTCAGTATTTT
NA NA 15 TRBJ2-5 TRBV20-1 CSARDRQGYLETQYF TGCAGTGCTAGAGATCGCCAGGGATATTTAGAGACCCAGTACTTC
few NA 13 TRBJ2-5 TRBV10-3 CAISEPLGETQYF TGTGCCATCAGTGAGCCGTTGGGAGAGACCCAGTACTTC
NA NA 14 TRBJ2-4 TRBV7-2 CAGSLLGPTYGQYF TGTGCCGGTTCGCTCCTCGGGCCGACCTACGGGCAGTACTTC
NA NA 13 TRBJ2-7 TRBV5-1 CASHWDTAYEQYF TGCGCCAGCCACTGGGACACCGCCTACGAGCAGTACTTC
NA NA 12 TRBJ2-7 TRBV7-9 CASSSGGREQYF TGTGCCAGCAGTTCCGGCGGTCGCGAGCAGTACTTC
few TRBD2 13 TRBJ2-7 TRBV20-1 CSARAPGLGEQYF TGCAGTGCTAGAGCTCCGGGACTAGGAGAGCAGTACTTC
NA NA 12 TRBJ2-7 TRBV29-1 CSARSSSYGQYF TGCAGCGCCAGAAGCAGCTCCTACGGGCAGTACTTC
few TRBD1 14 TRBJ2-1 TRBV6-2/TRBV6-3 CASTRDRGRNEQFF TGTGCCAGCACCCGGGACAGGGGGCGTAATGAGCAGTTCTTC
NA NA 20 TRBJ2-6 TRBV21-1 CASSKDSYREVPSGANVLTF TGTGCCAGCAGCAAAGATTCCTACAGGGAAGTCCCCTCTGGGGCCAACGTCCTGACTTTC
NA TRBD2 18 TRBJ2-7 TRBV7-8 CASSKGTSGAGQFYEQYF TGTGCCAGCAGCAAGGGCACTAGCGGGGCTGGTCAATTCTACGAGCAGTACTTC
NA NA 14 TRBJ2-5 TRBV13 CASSVELDQETQYF TGTGCCAGCAGCGTAGAACTAGACCAAGAGACCCAGTACTTC
few TRBD1 15 TRBJ1-4 TRBV10-3 CAISAVGQGGEKLFF TGTGCCATCAGTGCTGTGGGACAGGGTGGTGAAAAACTGTTTTTT
NA NA 14 TRBJ2-1 TRBV5-1 CASSLVPSGHEQFF TGCGCCAGCAGCTTGGTTCCCAGCGGCCATGAGCAGTTCTTC
NA TRBD2 17 TRBJ2-1 TRBV11-1 CASSLKTSGRKGNEQFF TGTGCCAGCAGCCTAAAGACTAGCGGGAGGAAAGGCAATGAGCAGTTCTTC
few NA 13 TRBJ2-7 TRBV5-6 CATGFGTDYEQYF TGTGCCACTGGGTTCGGGACCGACTACGAGCAGTACTTC
few NA 17 TRBJ2-6 TRBV6-1 CASSRETPNSGANVLTF TGTGCCAGCAGTCGCGAAACCCCAAATTCCGGGGCCAACGTCCTGACTTTC
NA TRBD1 15 TRBJ2-3 TRBV9 CASSAWTGGTDTQYF TGTGCCAGCAGCGCCTGGACAGGAGGCACAGATACGCAGTATTTT
few NA 15 TRBJ2-3 TRBV4-2 CASSQVPESTDTQYF TGTGCCAGCAGCCAAGTTCCAGAGAGCACAGATACGCAGTATTTT
NA TRBD1 16 TRBJ2-3 TRBV9 CASSVEGTGGADTQYF TGTGCCAGCAGCGTAGAAGGGACAGGGGGAGCAGATACGCAGTATTTT
few NA 14 TRBJ2-7 TRBV4-1 CASSQGDLAYEQYF TGCGCCAGCAGCCAAGGGGATCTCGCCTACGAGCAGTACTTC
NA NA 15 TRBJ2-3 TRBV18 CASSPPARLADTQYF TGTGCCAGCTCACCACCAGCCAGGTTGGCAGATACGCAGTATTTT
few NA 15 TRBJ2-3 TRBV6-2/TRBV6-3 CARGGAPVVTDTQYF TGTGCCAGGGGGGGAGCCCCCGTGGTCACAGATACGCAGTATTTT
NA TRBD1 16 TRBJ1-2 TRBV29-1 CSVGTGLGLSLSGYTF TGCAGCGTTGGGACAGGGCTAGGCTTATCACTATCGGGCTACACCTTC
NA TRBD1 21 TRBJ1-1 TRBV3-1 CASSQLSRGTGWGNMNTEAFF TGTGCCAGCAGCCAATTATCTCGGGGGACAGGTTGGGGGAACATGAACACTGAAGCTTTCTTT
NA NA 11 TRBJ1-2 TRBV5-1 CASRDTVAYTF TGCGCCAGCAGGGACACCGTGGCCTACACCTTC
few TRBD2 17 TRBJ2-7 TRBV5-1 CASSPGGSGRAGSEQYF TGCGCCAGCAGCCCGGGAGGTAGCGGGAGGGCCGGTAGTGAGCAGTACTTC
few TRBD2 16 TRBJ2-1 TRBV7-2 CASSLVSGSTYNEQFF TGTGCCAGCAGTTTAGTTAGCGGGAGCACCTACAATGAGCAGTTCTTC
many NA 12 TRBJ2-3 TRBV5-1 CASSLGVDTQYF TGTGCCAGCAGCTTAGGGGTAGATACGCAGTATTTT
few TRBD1 17 TRBJ2-6 TRBV28 CASSSGQGTYGANVLTF TGTGCCAGCAGTTCGGGACAGGGGACATATGGGGCCAACGTCCTGACTTTC
NA TRBD2 14 TRBJ2-3 TRBV5-1 CASSFASGGDTQYF TGCGCCAGCAGCTTCGCTAGCGGGGGCGATACGCAGTATTTT
NA NA 15 TRBJ2-5 TRBV12-3/TRBV12-4 CASSMMGTNQETQYF TGTGCCAGCAGTATGATGGGGACAAACCAAGAGACCCAGTACTTC
NA TRBD1 15 TRBJ2-5 TRBV3-1 CASSQEGTGLETQYF TGTGCCAGCAGCCAAGAAGGGACAGGGCTCGAGACCCAGTACTTC
NA NA 17 TRBJ1-4 TRBV25-1 CASSESPGIATNEKLFF TGTGCCAGCAGTGAATCACCCGGAATTGCAACTAATGAAAAACTGTTTTTT
NA NA 12 TRBJ2-7 TRBV2 CASNSDTYEQYF TGTGCCAGCAACAGCGATACCTACGAGCAGTACTTC